This T cell receptor beta chain was recorded in a study of CD8 T cells in ankylosing spondylitis (dated by TCRdb to about 2017). Study-level background: The study set out to find disease-linked TCR variants by profiling T cell receptor beta repertoires in ankylosing spondylitis patients and healthy donors. The full study cohort comprised 20 to 30 ankylosing spondylitis patients and 85 to 120 healthy donors. Peripheral blood samples were taken, and synovial fluid was additionally collected from ankylosing spondylitis patients.

The germline V gene encodes CDR1 LNHNV and CDR2 YYDKDF (reference sequence). There are 14 amino acids in the CDR3, from cysteine to phenylalanine inclusive. Kept here is only the CDR3 DNA, which spans 42 bases and is read in frame from base 1. Trimmed from V: 6 bases; trimmed from J: 2 bases; junction bases lacking a gene match: 3. In the case of this clonotype: Its antigen remains unidentified. The record has no base qualities; no much larger clone is one base away.

The instrument was an Illumina HiSeq 2500. Quantitative 5'-RACE with molecular barcodes was used to prepare TCR beta libraries. For the original study's pipeline: Disease-linked TCR variants were identified with a new computational method built on a probabilistic model of VDJ rearrangement. The public reads were reanalyzed by TCRdb: fastp trimming at Q25, MiXCR alignment, in-frame beta chains only. Merged by CDR3 protein, the rows form single entries marked with the most common genes and DNA. TCRdb, not the original authors, processed these V and J calls. The sample includes around 770,000 distinct CDR3 sequences, with 15% to 20% observed a single time. The ten largest account for 15% to 20% of the sample. Findings and caveats that apply to the study as a whole: According to the report, matched synovial fluid samples from ankylosing spondylitis patients were significantly enriched for the disease-linked clones. The disease-linked clones had a CD8+ phenotype and were found at relatively low frequencies in peripheral blood. Some TCR beta motif variants had previously been reported in synovial fluid and blood of reactive arthritis patients, which suggested common disease-initiation mechanisms. A TCR beta motif made up of several highly homologous amino acid variants appeared to be characteristic of blood from ankylosing spondylitis patients.

The sample consisted of blood, either unsorted or a sorted T cell fraction (not recorded which). The chain is assembled from TRBV15 and TRBJ2-2; 7 nucleotides in the junction match TRBD2. This TCR was sampled from a male donor with ankylosing spondylitis. The DNA sequence is as follows: TGTGCCACCAGGTCTAGCGGCAACACCGGGGAGCTGTTTTTT. It codes for CATRSSGNTGELFF.